The entry below gives a single T cell receptor (beta chain) sequence along with its context. Its antigen is not identified. Germline V gives CDR1 MNHEY, CDR2 SMNVEV (reference sequence). This CDR3 contains 15 residues. Total RNA input per TCR library was around 3,600 ng. With approximately 16 and 10 cycles respectively, two nested PCRs were carried out on TCRalpha and TCRbeta cDNA. TCRdb reworked the 5' RACE reads into one entry per CDR3 protein, no DNA. The listing records around 230,000 distinct CDR3 sequences. These data are taken from a study of monozygotic twins with inflammatory bowel disease. Overall study findings and caveats: IBD patients displayed reduced TCRbeta diversity (inverse Simpson) when set against healthy co-twins.

The authors drew around 2.6 ml of blood from each donor. The chain has TRBV27 and TRBJ2-1; there is no DNA to check the TCRdb D call of TRBD1. The TCR was taken from a human donor with ulcerative colitis or Crohn's disease, or a healthy co-twin of an affected twin (not recorded which). Source material: blood. The CDR3 here is CASSLFSGGPSEQFF.